Below, 7 T cell receptor beta chains from the same sample are listed, as sequenced in a study of blood T cells in healthy people across ages (dated by TCRdb to between 2014 and 2017). Library prep was done by 5' RACE. The sequencing machine was an Illumina HiSeq 2500. A second PCR of roughly 6 to 11 cycles was performed with a sample-barcoded 5' primer and a J-beta primer mix. TCRdb's own reprocessing of the public reads used fastp at Q25 and MiXCR and kept productive beta chains. CDR3 protein duplicates are merged, each entry listing the most common genes and DNA. Within this sample are around 800,000 distinct CDR3 sequences, with under 45% of them counted one time only. Together, the top ten hold roughly 19% of the sample. Sequencing input: blood. Source of these receptors: a man in his 60s in good health.

This clonotype has only a few counts. The gene calls are TRBV28 and TRBJ2-1; 11 bases are shared with TRBD2. The V gene end was trimmed by 6 bases and the J gene end by 6 bases; junction bases not matched to a gene: 7. The germline V gene has CDR1 MDHEN and CDR2 SYDVKM. This CDR3 spans 15 amino acids. The CDR3 protein is CASRLAGGPSNEQFF. CDR3 sequence (DNA): TGTGCCAGCAGGCTAGCGGGGGGACCCTCCAATGAGCAGTTCTTC.

This clonotype was found a few times. This chain links TRBV4-1 with TRBJ2-6, with 7 bases that match TRBD2. From germline, CDR1 is MGHRA and CDR2 YSYEKL. Losses at the gene ends were 3 bases for V and 0 bases for J; bases not matched to a gene: 8. The CDR3 covers 18 residues. The CDR3 region is CASSHGGGFGSGANVLTF. The CDR3 DNA reads TGCGCCAGCAGCCATGGGGGGGGATTCGGCTCTGGGGCCAACGTCCTGACTTTC.

As for this clonotype: Relative to the germline gene, one junction end is altered; a read error may explain this. This chain links TRBV20-1 with TRBJ2-2; a weak D match, TRBD1 (6 bases). The length of the CDR3 is 17 residues. Per the germline V gene, CDR1 is DFQATT and CDR2 is SNEGSKA (reference sequence). In DNA form, the CDR3 reads TGCAGTGCTAGATTACCCGACAGGCCTACGAGCACCCGGGAGCTGTTTTTT. It yields the protein CSARLPDRPTSTRELFF.

V gene TRBV4-3 combines with J gene TRBJ2-7; D is tentatively TRBD1 or TRBD2 (5 bases each). TRBJ2-5 matches the DNA end more closely, so the J call is doubtful. The CDR3 runs to 15 residues. The V gene's germline CDR1 is LGHNA and CDR2 YSLEER. The CDR3 region is CASSQGLGTTETQYF. Written as DNA, the CDR3 is TGCGCCAGCAGCCAAGGTCTCGGGACGACAGAGACCCAGTACTTC.

CDR3 sequence: CAISPTGGLANEQFF. CDR3 nucleotide sequence: TGTGCCATCAGTCCGACAGGAGGCCTGGCTAATGAGCAGTTCTTC. J is TRBJ2-1 and V is TRBV10-3; tentative D call: TRBD1 (6 bases). Germline CDR1 ENHRY, CDR2 SYGVKD. With 5 bases removed from V and 7 bases from J, the gap between germline ends came to 18 bases. There are 15 residues in the CDR3.

This clonotype was seen just once. The chain employs TRBV6-1 and TRBJ2-5; D remains ambiguous. Germline V gene sequence: CDR1 MNHNS, CDR2 SASEGT. This CDR3 region has 16 residues. V shed 0 bases and J shed 1 base, with 12 bases lying between them. Here the CDR3 DNA reads TGTGCCAGCAGTGAAGCGATTGGGGTATTCCAAGAGACCCAGTACTTC. Amino acids: CASSEAIGVFQETQYF.

In its sample, this clonotype was seen a few times. The chain joins TRBV20-1 to TRBJ2-7, with D possibly being TRBD1 or TRBD2 (6 bases each). Germline V gene data show CDR1 as DFQATT and CDR2 as SNEGSKA (reference sequence). This CDR3 comprises 12 residues. The ends were cut back, 7 bases at V and 0 bases at J, with 10 bases in the middle. CDR3 DNA: TGCAGTGGGGGGGCCGACTCCTACGAGCAGTACTTC. It translates to CSGGADSYEQYF.